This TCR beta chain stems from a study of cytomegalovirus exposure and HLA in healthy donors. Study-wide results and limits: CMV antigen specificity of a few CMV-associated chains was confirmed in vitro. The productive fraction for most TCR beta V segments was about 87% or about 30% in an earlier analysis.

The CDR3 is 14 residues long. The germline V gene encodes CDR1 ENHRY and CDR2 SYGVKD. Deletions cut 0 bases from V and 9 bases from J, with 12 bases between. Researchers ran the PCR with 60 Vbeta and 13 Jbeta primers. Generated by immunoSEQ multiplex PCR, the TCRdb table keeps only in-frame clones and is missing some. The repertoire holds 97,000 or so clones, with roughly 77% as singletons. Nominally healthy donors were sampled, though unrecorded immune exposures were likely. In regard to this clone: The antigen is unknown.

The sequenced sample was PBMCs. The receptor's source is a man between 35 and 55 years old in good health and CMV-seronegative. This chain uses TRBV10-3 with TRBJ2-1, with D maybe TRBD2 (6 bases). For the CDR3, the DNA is TGTGCCATCAGTGAGTCCCGGGGGAGTAGTGAGCAGTTCTTC. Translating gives CAISESRGSSEQFF.